This T cell receptor (beta chain) was identified during a study of breast tumors, draining lymph nodes, adjacent tissues. Samples came from axillary lymph nodes draining the breast cancer. Germline assignment: CDR1 MDHEN and CDR2 SYDVKM. The CDR3 is 14 amino acids. Trimming pared 3 bases from V and 0 bases from J, leaving 9 bases between. This clonotype appeared a few times. The antigen is unknown. A much larger clone lies one base from this, so it may be a read error. Each CDR3 protein gets one entry after TCRdb re-called the multiplex PCR reads with MiXCR. Of about 200,000 distinct CDR3 sequences listed, roughly 31% are singletons. The study's findings and limits: Compared with lymph nodes, tumors were less diverse; compared with nontumor tissue, more.

The source material was axillary lymph node tissue. This chain uses TRBV28 with TRBJ2-7; TRBD1 is a possible D gene (6 bases). The source of this sequence is a female donor with breast cancer. Some clones in this sample may be carry-over from other donors' samples. Here the CDR3 DNA reads TGTGCCAGCAGTTTGATAGGGGGCTCCTACGAGCAGTACTTC. This encodes CASSLIGGSYEQYF.